A single sample is the source of the 24 T cell receptor beta chains below, sequenced in a study of blood T cell repertoires in COVID-19. Method: immunoSEQ multiplex PCR; TCRdb's copy keeps in-frame clones and lacks some. The sample comprises some 220,000 clones, 84% of which are singletons, and more than 9% rests with the top ten. The sample was peripheral blood. Source of these receptors: a middle-aged man with active or convalescent COVID-19.

This clone was observed once. The CDR3 coding sequence is TGTGCCAGCAGCCCACTACAACCCGGAATCACACTGGGGCAGTTCTTC. Translating it yields CASSPLQPGITLGQFF. V gene TRBV7-2 combines with J gene TRBJ2-1, with D uncertain. Germline lookup yields CDR1 SGHTA and CDR2 FQGNSA. This CDR3 comprises 16 residues. Trimming stripped 5 bases from V and 12 bases from J, with 26 bases between.

In its sample, this clone was seen a few times. This chain links TRBV19 with TRBJ2-2; TRBD1 matches 11 bases. Germline CDR1 is LNHDA and CDR2 is SQIVND (reference sequence). The CDR3 contains 16 residues. V shed 6 bases, J shed 2 bases, and the junction held 5 bases outside the gene matches. The CDR3 DNA sequence: TGTGCCAGTAGAGTGGGACAGGGGGGCAACACCGGGGAGCTGTTTTTT. This codes for CASRVGQGGNTGELFF.

The rearrangement links TRBV7-9 to TRBJ1-4; a possible D gene is TRBD1 (6 bases). Germline V gene lookup returns CDR1 SEHNR and CDR2 FQNEAQ (reference sequence). This CDR3 comprises 16 residues. The V end was cut by 0 bases, the J end by 5 bases, with 13 bases between. The CDR3 protein is CASSLAVGTLNEKLFF. DNA of the CDR3: TGTGCCAGCAGCTTAGCGGTCGGGACACTGAATGAAAAACTGTTTTTT.

The J gene is TRBJ2-7, the V gene TRBV7-2; TRBD2 matches at 14 bases. The germline CDR1 and CDR2 sequences are SGHTA and FQGNSA. After removal of 5 bases from V and 7 bases from J, the junction contained 10 bases not matched to a gene. The CDR3 length is 16 residues. The CDR3 region is CASSPGLAGDLKEQYV. CDR3 DNA: TGTGCCAGCAGCCCGGGACTAGCGGGGGACTTGAAGGAGCAGTACGTC.

This clone was detected once. The CDR3 spells CASSSRGEGGYTF. CDR3 DNA: TGTGCCAGCAGCTCCCGAGGGGAGGGTGGCTACACCTTC. This chain uses TRBV5-8 with TRBJ1-2; D possibly corresponds to TRBD1 (5 bases). Trimming removed 3 bases from V and 7 bases from J, with 13 bases in between. Per the germline V gene, CDR1 is SGHTS and CDR2 is YDEGEE. The CDR3 extends over 13 amino acids.

The gene calls are TRBV5-5 and TRBJ1-2; D uncertain. V lost 4 bases and J lost 9, with 19 bases in between. CDR1 and CDR2 (germline): SGHKS, YYEKEE (reference sequence). The CDR3 runs 14 residues. The CDR3 is CASSPTSIQESYTF. The CDR3 bases are TGTGCCAGCAGCCCAACGTCGATCCAGGAAAGCTACACCTTC.

On this clone: Other DNA sequences in the sample encode the same CDR3. This chain links TRBV7-9 with TRBJ2-2; weak D call: TRBD2 (5 bases). The V gene lost 4 bases and the J gene lost 3 bases, with 9 bases spanning the gap. The CDR3 runs to 14 residues. The germline V gene encodes CDR1 SEHNR and CDR2 FQNEAQ (reference sequence). The CDR3, as DNA: TGTGCCAGCAGCTCTAGCTTGGACACCGGGGAGCTGTTTTTT. Amino acids: CASSSSLDTGELFF.

The V gene is TRBV6-5, the J gene TRBJ2-1, with 9 bases matching TRBD1. V dropped 1 base and J dropped 7; count of bases not matched to a gene: 8. CDR1 is MNHEY, CDR2 SVGAGI, per germline. The CDR3 consists of 16 residues. The CDR3 is CASSYWTGATGNEQFF. In DNA form, the CDR3 reads TGTGCCAGCAGTTACTGGACAGGGGCGACAGGGAATGAGCAGTTCTTC.

The chain recombines TRBV6-2 or TRBV6-3 with TRBJ2-1; 8 positions agree with TRBD1. The V segment lost 2 bases and the J segment 4 bases; nucleotides outside the gene matches: 7. The CDR3 has 16 amino acids. CDR1 is MNHEY and CDR2 is SVGEGT in the germline V gene. The CDR3 reads CASSYPRDRWYNEQFF. CDR3 nucleotides: TGTGCCAGCAGTTACCCGAGGGACAGGTGGTACAATGAGCAGTTCTTC.

The table lists this clone with a few counts. V is TRBV2 and J is TRBJ1-5, with D possibly matching TRBD1 (6 bases). Germline-derived CDR1 and CDR2 are SNHLY and FYNNEI. CDR3 length: 15 residues. Trimming removed 5 bases from V and 2 bases from J, with 13 bases in between. The CDR3 bases are TGTGCCAGCAGTTTACAGGGATTGGGCAATCAGCCCCAGCATTTT. Its translation is CASSLQGLGNQPQHF.

The chain carries TRBV6-6 and TRBJ1-6; a possible D gene is TRBD1 (6 bases). Trimming removed 5 bases at V and 0 bases at J, with 11 bases between. The germline CDR1 and CDR2 sequences are MNHNY and SVGAGI (reference sequence). This CDR3 comprises 16 residues. The CDR3 DNA follows: TGTGCCAGCAGTCCCCAGGGGAGCTCCTATAATTCACCCCTCCACTTT. It encodes CASSPQGSSYNSPLHF.

This clone was detected a few times. Other nucleotide sequences from this sample produce the same CDR3. The chain joins TRBV19 to TRBJ1-5; no firm D call. V was pared by 3 bases and J by 2 bases, with 2 bases between. CDR3 size: 12 residues. Germline-derived CDR1 and CDR2 are LNHDA and SQIVND (reference sequence). This CDR3 reads CASSIGNQPQHF. CDR3 DNA: TGTGCCAGTAGTATCGGCAATCAGCCCCAGCATTTT. Complete variable domain (other parts from reference TRBV19 and TRBJ1-5): DGGITQSPKYLFRKEGQNVTLSCEQNLNHDAMYWYRQDPGQGLRLIYYSQIVNDFQKGDIAEGYSVSREKKESFPLTVTSAQKNPTAFYLCASSIGNQPQHFGDGTRLSIL.

The chain has TRBV18 and TRBJ2-7, with TRBD2 as a possible D gene (5 bases). Trimming shortened V by 11 bases and J by 0 bases, and 23 bases separated the two germline ends. Per germline, CDR1 KGHSH and CDR2 LQKENI. This CDR3 has 16 amino acids. Here the CDR3 reads CAYFSPGVLSSYEQYF. The CDR3 DNA reads TGTGCCTATTTCTCGCCCGGGGTTTTATCCTCCTACGAGCAGTACTTC.

The gene calls are TRBV6-5 and TRBJ2-1; 8 positions match TRBD2. V trimming: 5 bases; J trimming: 3 bases; junction bases outside the gene matches: 3. The CDR3 is 14 residues long. Germline assignment: CDR1 MNHEY and CDR2 SVGAGI. The CDR3 sequence: CASSLLADYNEQFF. The DNA for the CDR3 is TGTGCCAGCAGTCTACTAGCGGACTACAATGAGCAGTTCTTC.

The chain is built from TRBV24-1 and TRBJ1-2; D remains unclear. The germline V gene encodes CDR1 KGHDR and CDR2 SFDVKD. The CDR3 extends over 16 amino acids. Deletions cut 5 bases from V and 6 bases from J, with 21 bases between. CDR3 loop: CATSVLEGRPRDGYTF. For the CDR3, the DNA is TGTGCCACCAGTGTATTAGAAGGTCGGCCCCGGGATGGCTACACCTTC.

V usage is TRBV2 and J usage is TRBJ2-7; 10 bases are a match to TRBD2. The CDR3 totals 16 residues. V shed 5 bases, J shed 3 bases, and the junction held 10 bases outside the gene matches. Germline V gene sequence: CDR1 SNHLY, CDR2 FYNNEI. The CDR3 DNA reads TGTGCCAGCAGTCCGTTAGCGGGAGGTCGGGGCTACGAGCAGTACTTC. Translation: CASSPLAGGRGYEQYF.

The rearrangement uses TRBV2 and TRBJ1-5, with unresolved D. Trimming left V 3 bases short and J 5 bases short, with 8 bases between. Germline values: CDR1 SNHLY, CDR2 FYNNEI. There are 13 residues in the CDR3. This CDR3 reads CASSDYNHQPQHF. The CDR3 DNA is TGTGCCAGCAGTGATTACAATCATCAGCCCCAGCATTTT.

The rearrangement joins TRBV7-2 to TRBJ1-4, with 7 bases aligning to TRBD1. Germline V CDR1 and CDR2: SGHTA, FQGNSA. The V and J ends lost 3 bases and 7 bases, in that order; junction bases with no gene match: 8. The CDR3 has 15 residues. CDR3 amino acids: CASSFNPGGSEKLFF. The CDR3, as DNA: TGTGCCAGCAGCTTTAACCCAGGGGGTAGTGAAAAACTGTTTTTT.

The rearrangement uses TRBV19 and TRBJ1-5; D not resolved. V lost 0 bases to trimming and J lost 7 bases, with 7 bases between them. The CDR3 length is 13 residues. Germline values: CDR1 LNHDA, CDR2 SQIVND (reference sequence). The CDR3, as DNA: TGTGCCAGTAGTATAGAGGGGAGCCAGCCCCAGCATTTT. This translates into CASSIEGSQPQHF.

The V gene is TRBV25-1, the J gene TRBJ2-1; 7 bases are a match to TRBD2. The trim removed 3 bases at V and 4 bases at J, leaving 6 bases unmatched. CDR1 MGHDK and CDR2 SYGVNS come from the germline V gene. The CDR3 sequence is 15 residues long. In DNA form, the CDR3 reads TGTGCCAGCAGTGACCCGGCTAGCGGATACAATGAGCAGTTCTTC. It encodes CASSDPASGYNEQFF.

The V gene is TRBV5-5, the J gene TRBJ1-3, with 7 bases that match TRBD1. Germline V gene data show CDR1 as SGHKS and CDR2 as YYEKEE (reference sequence). V was pared by 4 bases and J by 0 bases, with 4 bases of the junction left unmatched. The CDR3 runs to 15 residues. The CDR3 spells CASSRDRVSGNTIYF. CDR3 sequence (DNA): TGTGCCAGCAGCCGAGACAGGGTCTCTGGAAACACCATATATTTT.

The chain employs TRBV15 and TRBJ1-1; 8 bases match TRBD1. The CDR3 length is 14 residues. V was pared by 5 bases and J by 6 bases, with 8 bases of the junction left unmatched. From germline, CDR1 is LNHNV and CDR2 YYDKDF (reference sequence). In DNA, the CDR3 is TGTGCCACCAGCGTTGCAGGGGGCGTAGCTGAAGCTTTCTTT. Encoded protein: CATSVAGGVAEAFF. Combining the CDR3 with reference TRBV15 and TRBJ1-1 gives the whole variable domain DAMVIQNPRYQVTQFGKPVTLSCSQTLNHNVMYWYQQKSSQAPKLLFHYYDKDFNNEADTPDNFQSRRPNTSFCFLDIRSPGLGDTAMYLCATSVAGGVAEAFFGQGTRLTVV.

This clone was seen more than once but under ten times. In nucleotides, the CDR3 is TGTGCCATCAATGAACAGGGGTGGAGTGGCTACACCTTC. Amino acid sequence: CAINEQGWSGYTF. The gene calls are TRBV10-3 and TRBJ1-2, with 7 bases matching TRBD1. V lost 7 bases and J lost 7; bases outside the gene matches: 9. The germline V gene encodes CDR1 ENHRY and CDR2 SYGVKD. CDR3 length: 13 residues.

CDR3 loop: CASSLHPGQTNTGELFF. The DNA for the CDR3 is TGTGCCAGCAGCTTACATCCGGGACAGACGAACACCGGGGAGCTGTTTTTT. This chain uses TRBV7-2 with TRBJ2-2; 7 bases agree with TRBD1. Trimming cost V 2 bases and J 0 bases; bases outside gene matches: 6. The CDR3 loop spans 17 amino acids. Germline CDR1 and CDR2: SGHTA and FQGNSA.